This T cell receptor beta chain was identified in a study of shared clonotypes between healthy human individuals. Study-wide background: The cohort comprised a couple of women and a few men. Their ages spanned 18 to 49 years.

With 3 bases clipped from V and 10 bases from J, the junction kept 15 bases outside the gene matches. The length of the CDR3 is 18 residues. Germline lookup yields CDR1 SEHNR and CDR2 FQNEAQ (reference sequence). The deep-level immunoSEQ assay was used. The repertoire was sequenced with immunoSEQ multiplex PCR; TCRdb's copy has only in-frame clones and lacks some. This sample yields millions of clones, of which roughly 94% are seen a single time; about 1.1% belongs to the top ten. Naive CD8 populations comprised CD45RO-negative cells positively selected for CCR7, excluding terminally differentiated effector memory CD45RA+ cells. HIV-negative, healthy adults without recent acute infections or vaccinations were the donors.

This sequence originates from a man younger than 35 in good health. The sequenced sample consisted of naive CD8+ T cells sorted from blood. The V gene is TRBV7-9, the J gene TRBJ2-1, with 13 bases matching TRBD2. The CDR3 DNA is TGTGCCAGCAGCTTCTTTCCCGGACTAGCGGGGGAGGAAAGGGAGCAGTTCTTC. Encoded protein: CASSFFPGLAGEEREQFF.